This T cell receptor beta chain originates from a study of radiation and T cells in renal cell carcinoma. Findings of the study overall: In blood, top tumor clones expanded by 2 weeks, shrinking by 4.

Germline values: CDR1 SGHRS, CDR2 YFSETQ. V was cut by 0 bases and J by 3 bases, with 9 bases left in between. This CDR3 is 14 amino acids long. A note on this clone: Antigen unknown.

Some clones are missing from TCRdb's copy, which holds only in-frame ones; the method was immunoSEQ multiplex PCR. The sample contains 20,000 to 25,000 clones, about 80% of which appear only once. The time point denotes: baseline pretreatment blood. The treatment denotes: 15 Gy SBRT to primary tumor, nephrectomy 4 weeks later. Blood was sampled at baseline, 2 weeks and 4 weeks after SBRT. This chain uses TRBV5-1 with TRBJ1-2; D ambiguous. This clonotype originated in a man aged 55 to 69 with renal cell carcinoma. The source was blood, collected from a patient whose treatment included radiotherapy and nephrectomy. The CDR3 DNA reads TGCGCCAGCAGCTTGGTTCGGGTGGACTATGGCTACACCTTC. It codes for CASSLVRVDYGYTF.